This T cell receptor beta chain was obtained from a study of blood T cell repertoires in COVID-19. Germline values: CDR1 SGHTA, CDR2 FQGNSA. The CDR3 length is 14 residues. The V gene end was trimmed by 5 bases and the J gene end by 2 bases; junction bases not matched to a gene: 1. Sequencing was performed with immunoSEQ multiplex PCR; in TCRdb, only in-frame clones are kept and a portion is missing. The sample contains about 160,000 clones, roughly 85% of which appear only once. The source is a man between 65 and 79 years old with acute or convalescent COVID-19. What was sequenced was peripheral blood. The chain couples TRBV7-2 to TRBJ2-7, with TRBD2 identical over 12 bases. Here the CDR3 reads CASSASGRAYEQYF. The CDR3 DNA is TGTGCCAGCAGCGCTAGCGGGAGGGCCTACGAGCAGTACTTC.